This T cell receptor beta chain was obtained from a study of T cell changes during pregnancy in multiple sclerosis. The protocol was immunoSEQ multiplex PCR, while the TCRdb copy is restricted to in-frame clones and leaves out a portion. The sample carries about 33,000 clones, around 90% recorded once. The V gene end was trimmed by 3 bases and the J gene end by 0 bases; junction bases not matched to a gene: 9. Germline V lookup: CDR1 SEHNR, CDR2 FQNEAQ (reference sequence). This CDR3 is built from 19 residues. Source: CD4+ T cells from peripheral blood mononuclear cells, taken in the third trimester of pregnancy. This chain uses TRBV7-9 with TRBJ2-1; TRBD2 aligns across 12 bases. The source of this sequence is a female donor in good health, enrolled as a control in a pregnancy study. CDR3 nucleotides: TGTGCCAGCAGCTTCGGACTAGCGGGGTACTTGAGCTCCTACAATGAGCAGTTCTTC. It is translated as CASSFGLAGYLSSYNEQFF.